What follows is one T cell receptor (beta chain) and its context. Method: immunoSEQ multiplex PCR; TCRdb's copy keeps in-frame clones and lacks some. The table records 100,000 to 150,000 clones, 65% to 90% of them present only once. This record belongs to a study of blood T cell repertoires in COVID-19. CDR1 is LNHDA, CDR2 SQIVND, per germline (reference sequence). There are 14 residues in the CDR3. Deletions cut 3 bases from V and 4 bases from J, with 10 bases between. Sequences were obtained from peripheral blood. The chain links TRBV19 to TRBJ1-5, with D maybe TRBD1 (5 bases). The sequence derives from a woman aged 60 to 75 with active or convalescent COVID-19. Here the CDR3 reads CASSMSRDNQPQHF. CDR3 sequence (DNA): TGTGCCAGTAGTATGTCCAGGGATAATCAGCCCCAGCATTTT.